This TCR beta chain came from a study of beta chain features in type 1 diabetes (dated by TCRdb to about 2018). Some background on the complete study: Mean age, gender distribution, total cell number and subset yield were not different between patients and healthy donors. A total of about 100,000,000 sorted cells were examined across all samples, and RNA yield correlated strongly with the number of cells per subset. The study compared TCRB repertoires of sorted circulating CD4+ T cell subsets between recently diagnosed type 1 diabetes patients and matched healthy donors. Whereas all 28 donors provided naive and central memory subsets, regulatory and stem cell-like memory subsets were isolated from just 8 patients and roughly 8 healthy donors.

The V end loses 3 bases and the J end loses 0 bases, and a stretch of 8 bases separates them. The germline V gene (reference sequence) sets CDR1 to GTSNPN and CDR2 to SVGIG. The CDR3 covers 13 residues, taking in both the cysteine and the phenylalanine. Only CDR3 DNA remains: 39 bases, in frame from the first base. The High Capacity cDNA Reverse Transcription Kit was used to reverse transcribe all of the isolated RNA, meaning that expressed TCRB transcripts were what got sequenced. Naive, central memory and regulatory T cell samples underwent deep immunoSEQ sequencing, averaging around 4 million total reads per sample. After sorted cells were lysed in RLT buffer, RNA was extracted with DNase-treated RNeasy Micro or Mini kits, with the choice depending on cell number. Each cell subset was processed separately to prevent cross-contamination, with patient and healthy donor samples processed together. The immunoSEQ multiplex PCR was used to amplify TCRB sequences from cDNA, generating 87-bp fragments that spanned the CDR3 region. Sequencing of the amplicons was done on the Illumina HiSeq platform. Processing in the source paper ran as follows. Synthetic template baselines were used to correct PCR bias computationally, reads within Hamming distance 2 were collapsed, and singletons that could not be merged were discarded. Reads were aligned against IMGT so that V, D and J genes, CDR3 length and insertions or deletions at six rearrangement sites could be assigned. Within each subset, clonotype counts were normalized to sorted cell number, and only after that were true diversity and Gini coefficients computed with the tcR R package. Repertoire sharing was quantified using the overlap coefficient calculated on TCRB nucleotide sequences. Out-of-frame TCRB sequences from naive cells were analyzed as a proxy for the pre-selection repertoire. TCRdb carries this immuneACCESS record with in-frame sequences only. Its versions omit some clonotypes, under half of them owing to an unresolved V gene in the studies checked, with the rest unexplained. That table is the source of V, J and clone size, and D and trimming were worked out from the DNA. Here the sample has approximately 270,000 clones; approximately 15% occur a single time. The leading ten clones occupy 0.017% of the sample.

Paper-wide results and their limitations: Naive, central memory and regulatory TCRB repertoires appeared more similar among patients than among healthy donors. Sequencing cDNA rather than genomic DNA could over-represent highly expressing activated cells, although activation and CD3 levels did not differ between groups. PCR may preferentially amplify shorter templates, but because patient and control samples were amplified and corrected together, any resulting skew would affect both groups equally. Type 1 diabetes patients showed a moderate but significant shortening of TCRB CDR3 length in all four CD4+ subsets. At VDJ recombination sites, type 1 diabetes patients had fewer insertions and more deleted nucleotides, which implies abnormalities in thymic rearrangement. Because small numbers of individuals were included in the HLA sub-analyses, any influence of HLA type on TCRB rearrangement was left unresolved.

A single peripheral blood draw of around 120 mL on average was collected from each donor into heparinised tubes. Using a panel that included CD45RO, CCR7, CD25, CD127, CD95 and CD27, naive, central memory, regulatory and stem cell-like memory CD4+ T cells were sorted on a BD FACSAria II. All sorted populations exceeded 98% purity. PBMCs were isolated immediately by Lymphoprep density gradient centrifugation and stained directly without culture. So that batch effects would be minimized, each experiment stained and sorted samples in pairs, pairing one healthy donor with one patient. As to this clone: Its antigen remains unidentified. Base qualities are not at hand, and no much larger clone is one base apart.

This TCR derives from a young man with type 1 diabetes. The rearranged chain carries TRBV30 and TRBJ1-1; no D segment can be confidently identified. The sequenced material came from naive CD4+ T cells from blood. This specimen's cell subset or site label, interpreted: true naive CD4+ T cells. The DNA sequence is given as TGTGCCTGGAGCCCTGGCCTGAACACTGAAGCTTTCTTT. It translates to CAWSPGLNTEAFF.